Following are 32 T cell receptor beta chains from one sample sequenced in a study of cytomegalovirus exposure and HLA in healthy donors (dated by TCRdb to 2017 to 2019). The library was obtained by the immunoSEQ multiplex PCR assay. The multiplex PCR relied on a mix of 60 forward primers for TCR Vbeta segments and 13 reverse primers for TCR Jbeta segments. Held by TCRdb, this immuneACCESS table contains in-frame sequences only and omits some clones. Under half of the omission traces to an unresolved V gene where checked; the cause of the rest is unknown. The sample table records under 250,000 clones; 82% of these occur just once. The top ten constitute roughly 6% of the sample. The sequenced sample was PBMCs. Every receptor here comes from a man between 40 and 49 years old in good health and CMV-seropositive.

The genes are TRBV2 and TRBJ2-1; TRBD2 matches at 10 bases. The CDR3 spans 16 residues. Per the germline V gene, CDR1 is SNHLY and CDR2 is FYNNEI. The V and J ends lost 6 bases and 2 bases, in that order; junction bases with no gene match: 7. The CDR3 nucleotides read TGTGCCAGCAGCGCAGCGGGAGGGCCAGCCTACAATGAGCAGTTCTTC. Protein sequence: CASSAAGGPAYNEQFF.

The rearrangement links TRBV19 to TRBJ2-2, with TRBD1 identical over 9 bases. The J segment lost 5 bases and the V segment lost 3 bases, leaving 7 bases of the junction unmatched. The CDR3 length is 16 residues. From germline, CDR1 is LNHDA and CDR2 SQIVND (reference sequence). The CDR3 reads CASSIDRGSRTGELFF. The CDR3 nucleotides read TGTGCCAGTAGTATCGACAGGGGGAGTAGAACCGGGGAGCTGTTTTTT.

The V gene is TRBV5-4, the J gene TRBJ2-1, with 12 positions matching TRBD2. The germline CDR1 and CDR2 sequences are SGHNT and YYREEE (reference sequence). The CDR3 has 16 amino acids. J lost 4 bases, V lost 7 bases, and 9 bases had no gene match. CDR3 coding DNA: TGTGCCAGCCTCTTGAGGACTAGCGGGGCTTACAATGAGCAGTTCTTC. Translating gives CASLLRTSGAYNEQFF.

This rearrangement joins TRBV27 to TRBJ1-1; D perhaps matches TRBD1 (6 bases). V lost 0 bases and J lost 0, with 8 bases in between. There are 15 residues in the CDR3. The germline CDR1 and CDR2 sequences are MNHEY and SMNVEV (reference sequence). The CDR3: CASSLSPGVNTEAFF. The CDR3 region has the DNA TGTGCCAGCAGTTTATCTCCAGGGGTGAACACTGAAGCTTTCTTT.

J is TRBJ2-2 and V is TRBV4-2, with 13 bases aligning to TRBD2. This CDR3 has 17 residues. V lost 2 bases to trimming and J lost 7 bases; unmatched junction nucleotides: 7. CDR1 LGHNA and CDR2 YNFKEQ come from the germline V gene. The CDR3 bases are TGTGCCAGCAGCCAAACAACTAGCGGGAGGGCCGGCGGGGAGCTGTTTTTT. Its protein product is CASSQTTSGRAGGELFF.

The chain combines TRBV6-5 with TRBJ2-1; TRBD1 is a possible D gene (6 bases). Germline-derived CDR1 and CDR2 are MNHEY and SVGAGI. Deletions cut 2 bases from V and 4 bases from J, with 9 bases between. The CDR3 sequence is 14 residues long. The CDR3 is CASSYRDKYNEQFF. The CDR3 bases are TGTGCCAGCAGTTACCGGGACAAATACAATGAGCAGTTCTTC.

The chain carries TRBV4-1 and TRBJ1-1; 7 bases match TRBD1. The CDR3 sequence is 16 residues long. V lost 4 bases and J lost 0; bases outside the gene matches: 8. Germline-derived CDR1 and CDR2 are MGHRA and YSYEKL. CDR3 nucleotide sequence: TGCGCCAGCAGCCCGCCAGGGGGGACCCTGAACACTGAAGCTTTCTTT. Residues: CASSPPGGTLNTEAFF.

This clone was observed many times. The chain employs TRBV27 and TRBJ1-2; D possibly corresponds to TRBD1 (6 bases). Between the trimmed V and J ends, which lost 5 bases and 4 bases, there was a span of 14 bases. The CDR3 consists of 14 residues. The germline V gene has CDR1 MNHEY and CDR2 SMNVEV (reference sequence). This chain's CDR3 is CASSANRVGYGYTF. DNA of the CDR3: TGTGCCAGCAGTGCCAACAGGGTCGGCTATGGCTACACCTTC.

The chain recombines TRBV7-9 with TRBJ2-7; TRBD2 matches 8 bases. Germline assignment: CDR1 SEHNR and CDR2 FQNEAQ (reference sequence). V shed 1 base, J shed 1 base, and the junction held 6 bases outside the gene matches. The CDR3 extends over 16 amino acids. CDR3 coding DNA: TGTGCCAGCAGCTTAGTCGCTAGCGGGTGGTCCTACGAGCAGTACGTC. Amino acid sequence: CASSLVASGWSYEQYV.

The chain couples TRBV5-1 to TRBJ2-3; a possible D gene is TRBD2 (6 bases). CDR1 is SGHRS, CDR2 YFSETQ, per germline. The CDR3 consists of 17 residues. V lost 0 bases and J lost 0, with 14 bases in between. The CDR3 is CASSLGALAASTDTQYF. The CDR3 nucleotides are TGCGCCAGCAGCTTGGGGGCACTAGCAGCGAGCACAGATACGCAGTATTTT.

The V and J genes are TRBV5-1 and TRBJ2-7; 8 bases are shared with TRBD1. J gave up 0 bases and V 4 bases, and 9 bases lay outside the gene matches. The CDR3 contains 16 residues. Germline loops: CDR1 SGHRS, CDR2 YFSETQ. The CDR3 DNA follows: TGCGCCAGCAGCCGCGTCGGACAGGGAGGCTCCTACGAGCAGTACTTC. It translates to CASSRVGQGGSYEQYF.

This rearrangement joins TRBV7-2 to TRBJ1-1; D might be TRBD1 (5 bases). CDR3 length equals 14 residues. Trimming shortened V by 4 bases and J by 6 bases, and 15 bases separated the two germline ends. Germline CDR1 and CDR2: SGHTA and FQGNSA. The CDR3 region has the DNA TGTGCCAGCAGCTCCCTTGGGGGGATCCCTGAAGCTTTCTTT. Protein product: CASSSLGGIPEAFF.

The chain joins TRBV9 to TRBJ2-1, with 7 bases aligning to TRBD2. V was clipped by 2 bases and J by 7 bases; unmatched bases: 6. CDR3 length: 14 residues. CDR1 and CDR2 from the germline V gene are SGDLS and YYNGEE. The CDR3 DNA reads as TGTGCCAGCAGCGTGACGGGAGCGGGGAATGAGCAGTTCTTC. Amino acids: CASSVTGAGNEQFF.

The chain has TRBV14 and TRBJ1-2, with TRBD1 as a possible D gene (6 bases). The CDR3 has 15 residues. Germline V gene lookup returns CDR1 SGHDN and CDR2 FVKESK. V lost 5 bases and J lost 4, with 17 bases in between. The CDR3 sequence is CASSDVGGPTYGYTF. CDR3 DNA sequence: TGTGCCAGCAGCGATGTTGGGGGCCCGACCTATGGCTACACCTTC.

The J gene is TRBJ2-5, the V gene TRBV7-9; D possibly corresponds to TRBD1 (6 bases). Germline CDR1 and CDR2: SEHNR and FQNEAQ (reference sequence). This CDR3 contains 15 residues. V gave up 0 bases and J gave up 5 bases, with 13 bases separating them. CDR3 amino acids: CASSLAPGAWETQYF. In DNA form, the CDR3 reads TGTGCCAGCAGCTTAGCTCCAGGGGCCTGGGAGACCCAGTACTTC.

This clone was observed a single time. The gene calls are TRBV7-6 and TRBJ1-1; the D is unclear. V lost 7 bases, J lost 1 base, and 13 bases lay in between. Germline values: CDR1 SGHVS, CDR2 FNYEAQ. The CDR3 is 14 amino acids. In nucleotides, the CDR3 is TGTGCCAGCACCCCCTTGCTGAGGAACACTGAAGCTTTCTTT. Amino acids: CASTPLLRNTEAFF. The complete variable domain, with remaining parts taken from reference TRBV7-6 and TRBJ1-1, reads GAGVSQSPRYKVTKRGQDVALRCDPISGHVSLYWYRQALGQGPEFLTYFNYEAQQDKSGLPNDRFSAERPEGSISTLTIQRTEQRDSAMYRCASTPLLRNTEAFFGQGTRLTVV.

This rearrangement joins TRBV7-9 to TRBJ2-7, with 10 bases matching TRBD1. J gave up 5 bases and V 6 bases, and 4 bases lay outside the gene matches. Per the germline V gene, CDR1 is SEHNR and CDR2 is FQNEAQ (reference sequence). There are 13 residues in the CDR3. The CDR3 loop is CASRRDRGHEQYF. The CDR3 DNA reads TGTGCCAGCAGAAGGGACAGGGGCCACGAGCAGTACTTC.

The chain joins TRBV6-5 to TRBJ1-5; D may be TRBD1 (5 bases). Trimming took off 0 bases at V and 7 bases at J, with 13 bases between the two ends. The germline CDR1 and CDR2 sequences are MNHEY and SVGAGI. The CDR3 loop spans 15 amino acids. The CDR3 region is CASSYSGQEGQPQHF. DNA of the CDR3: TGTGCCAGCAGTTACTCGGGGCAGGAAGGGCAGCCCCAGCATTTT.

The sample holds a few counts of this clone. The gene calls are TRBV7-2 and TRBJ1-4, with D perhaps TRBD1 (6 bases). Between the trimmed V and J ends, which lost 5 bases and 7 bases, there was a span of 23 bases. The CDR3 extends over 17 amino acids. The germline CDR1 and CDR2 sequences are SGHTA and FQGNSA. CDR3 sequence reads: CASSKSKGDGRGEKLFF. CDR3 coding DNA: TGTGCCAGCAGCAAATCCAAGGGGGACGGTCGGGGTGAAAAACTGTTTTTT.

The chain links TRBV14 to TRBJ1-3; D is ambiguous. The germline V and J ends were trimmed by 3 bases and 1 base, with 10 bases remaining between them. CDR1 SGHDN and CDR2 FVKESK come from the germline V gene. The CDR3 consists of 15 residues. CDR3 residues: CASSQSGSSGNTIYF. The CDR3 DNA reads TGTGCCAGCAGCCAGTCGGGATCGTCTGGAAACACCATATATTTT.

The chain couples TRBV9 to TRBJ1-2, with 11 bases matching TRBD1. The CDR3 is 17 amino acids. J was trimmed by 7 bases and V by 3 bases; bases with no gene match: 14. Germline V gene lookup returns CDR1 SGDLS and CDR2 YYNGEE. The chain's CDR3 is CASSALPKDRGRGGYTF. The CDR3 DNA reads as TGTGCCAGCAGCGCCTTACCGAAGGACAGGGGGCGAGGTGGCTACACCTTC.

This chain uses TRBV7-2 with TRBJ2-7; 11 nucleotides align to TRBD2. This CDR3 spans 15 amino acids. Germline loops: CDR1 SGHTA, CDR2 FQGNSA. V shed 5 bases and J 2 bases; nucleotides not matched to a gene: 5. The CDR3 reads CASSPLAGGAYEQYF. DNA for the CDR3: TGTGCCAGCAGCCCCCTAGCGGGAGGTGCCTACGAGCAGTACTTC. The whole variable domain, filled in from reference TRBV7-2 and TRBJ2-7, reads GAGVSQSPSNKVTEKGKDVELRCDPISGHTALYWYRQSLGQGLEFLIYFQGNSAPDKSGLPSDRFSAERTGGSVSTLTIQRTQQEDSAVYLCASSPLAGGAYEQYFGPGTRLTVT.

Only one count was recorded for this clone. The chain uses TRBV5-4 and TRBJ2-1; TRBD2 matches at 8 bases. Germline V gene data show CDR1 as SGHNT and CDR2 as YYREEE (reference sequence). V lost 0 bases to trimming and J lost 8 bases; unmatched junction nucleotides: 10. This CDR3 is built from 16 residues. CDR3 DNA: TGTGCCAGCAGCTTGGCCGGGAGGGCCGCGGGGGATGAGCAGTTCTTC. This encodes CASSLAGRAAGDEQFF.

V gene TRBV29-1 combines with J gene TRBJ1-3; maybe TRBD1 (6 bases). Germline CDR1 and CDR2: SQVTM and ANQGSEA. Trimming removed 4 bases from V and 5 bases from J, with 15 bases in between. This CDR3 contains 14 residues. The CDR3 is CSVGQDSTRNTIYF. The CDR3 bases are TGCAGCGTTGGCCAGGACAGCACCAGAAACACCATATATTTT.

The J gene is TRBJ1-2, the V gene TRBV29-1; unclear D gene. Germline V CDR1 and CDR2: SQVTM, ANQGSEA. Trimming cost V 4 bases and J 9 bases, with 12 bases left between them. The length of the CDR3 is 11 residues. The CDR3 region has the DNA TGCAGCGTTGGGCCGGACTGCAGCTACACCTTC. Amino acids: CSVGPDCSYTF.

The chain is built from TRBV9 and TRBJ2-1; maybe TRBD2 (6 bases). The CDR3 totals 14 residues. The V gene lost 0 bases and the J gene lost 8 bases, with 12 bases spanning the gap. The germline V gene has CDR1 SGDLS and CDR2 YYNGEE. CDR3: CASSVELAVDEQFF. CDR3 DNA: TGTGCCAGCAGCGTAGAACTAGCTGTCGATGAGCAGTTCTTC.

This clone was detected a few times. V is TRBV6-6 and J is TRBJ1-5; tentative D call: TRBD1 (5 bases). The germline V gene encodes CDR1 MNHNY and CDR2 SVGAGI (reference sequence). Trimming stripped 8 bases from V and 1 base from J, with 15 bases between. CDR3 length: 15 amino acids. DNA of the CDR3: TGTGCCAGCTCCCTTCAAAAGGGGAGCAATCAGCCCCAGCATTTT. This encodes CASSLQKGSNQPQHF.

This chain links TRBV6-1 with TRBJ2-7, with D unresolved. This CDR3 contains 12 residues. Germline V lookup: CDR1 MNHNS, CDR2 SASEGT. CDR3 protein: CAIIERPYEHYV. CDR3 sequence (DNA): TGTGCCATCATAGAACGCCCCTACGAGCACTACGTC.

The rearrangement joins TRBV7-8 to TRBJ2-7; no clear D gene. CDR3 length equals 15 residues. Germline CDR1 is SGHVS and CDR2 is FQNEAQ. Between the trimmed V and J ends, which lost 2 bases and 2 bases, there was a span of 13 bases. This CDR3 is CASSLNSIPTYEQYF. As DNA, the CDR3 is TGTGCCAGCAGCTTAAACAGTATTCCCACCTACGAGCAGTACTTC.

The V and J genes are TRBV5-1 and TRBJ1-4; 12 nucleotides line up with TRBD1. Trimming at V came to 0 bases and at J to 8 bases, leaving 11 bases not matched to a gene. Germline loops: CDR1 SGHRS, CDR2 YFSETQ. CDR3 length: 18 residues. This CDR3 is CASSLEGSGTGGGEKLFF. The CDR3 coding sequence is TGCGCCAGCAGCTTGGAGGGCTCCGGGACAGGGGGCGGCGAAAAACTGTTTTTT.

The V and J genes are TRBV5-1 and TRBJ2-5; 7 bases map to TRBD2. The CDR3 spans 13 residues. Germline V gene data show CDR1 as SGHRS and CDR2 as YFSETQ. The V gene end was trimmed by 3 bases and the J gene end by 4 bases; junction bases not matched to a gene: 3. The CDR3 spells CASSYGLGETQYF. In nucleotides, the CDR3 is TGCGCCAGCAGCTACGGACTAGGAGAGACCCAGTACTTC.

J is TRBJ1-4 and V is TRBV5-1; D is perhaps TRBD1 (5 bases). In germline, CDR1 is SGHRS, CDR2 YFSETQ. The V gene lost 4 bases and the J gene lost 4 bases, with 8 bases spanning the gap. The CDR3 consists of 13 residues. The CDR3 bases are TGCGCCAGCAGCGGGGCCAGTAATGAAAAACTGTTTTTT. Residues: CASSGASNEKLFF.